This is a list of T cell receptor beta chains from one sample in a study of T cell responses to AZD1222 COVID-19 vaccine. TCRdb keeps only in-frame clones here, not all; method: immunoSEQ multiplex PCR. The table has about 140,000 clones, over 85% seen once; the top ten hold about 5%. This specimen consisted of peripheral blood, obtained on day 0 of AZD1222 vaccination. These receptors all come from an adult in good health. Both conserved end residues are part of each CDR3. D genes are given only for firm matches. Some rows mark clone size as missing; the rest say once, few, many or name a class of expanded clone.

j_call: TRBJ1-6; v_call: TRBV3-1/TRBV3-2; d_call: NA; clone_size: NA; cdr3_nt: TGTGCCAGCAGTAGCTCGCGGAATTCACCCCTCCACTTT; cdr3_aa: CASSSSRNSPLHF
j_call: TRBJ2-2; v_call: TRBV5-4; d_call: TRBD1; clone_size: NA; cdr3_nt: TGTGCCAGCAGCACGAGACAGGGTAACACCGGGGAGCTGTTTTTT; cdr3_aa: CASSTRQGNTGELFF
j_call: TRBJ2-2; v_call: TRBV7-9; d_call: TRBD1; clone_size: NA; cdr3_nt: TGTGCCAGCAGCTTAGGACAGGGCACCGGGGAGCTGTTTTTT; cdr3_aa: CASSLGQGTGELFF
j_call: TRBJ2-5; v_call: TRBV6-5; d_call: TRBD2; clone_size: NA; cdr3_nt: TGTGCCAGCAGTTACTCACAGCGGGGGGGCCAAGAGACCCAGTACTTC; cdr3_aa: CASSYSQRGGQETQYF
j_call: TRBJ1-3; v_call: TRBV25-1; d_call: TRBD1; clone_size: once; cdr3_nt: TGTGCCAGCAGTGAACTGACAGGGCTCAGCTCTGGAAACACCATATATTTT; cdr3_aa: CASSELTGLSSGNTIYF
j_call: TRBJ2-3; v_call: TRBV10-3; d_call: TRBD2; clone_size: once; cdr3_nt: TGTGCCATCAGTGAGTCGGCTAGCGGGGTACGGGATACGCAGTATTTT; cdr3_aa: CAISESASGVRDTQYF
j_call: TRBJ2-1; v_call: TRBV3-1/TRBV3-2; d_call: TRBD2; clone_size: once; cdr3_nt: TGTGCCAGCAGCCAGGGTCATCTAGCGGGAGGGCCCGTTGAGCAGTTCTTC; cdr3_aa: CASSQGHLAGGPVEQFF
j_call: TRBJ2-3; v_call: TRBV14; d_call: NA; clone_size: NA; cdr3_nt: TGTGCCAGCAGCCAAGACTGGGCAGATACGCAGTATTTT; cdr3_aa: CASSQDWADTQYF
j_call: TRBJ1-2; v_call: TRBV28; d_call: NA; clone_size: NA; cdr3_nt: TGTGCCAGCTCTTTTCAGTATGGCTACACCTTC; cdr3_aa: CASSFQYGYTF
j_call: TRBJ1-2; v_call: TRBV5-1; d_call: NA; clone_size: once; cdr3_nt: TGCGCCAGCAGCTTGTCCGGGAATGGCTACACCTTC; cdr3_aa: CASSLSGNGYTF
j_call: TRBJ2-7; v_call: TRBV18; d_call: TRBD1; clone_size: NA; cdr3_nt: TGTGCCAGCTCACCCGGGACAGGGGGCGCCTACGAGCAGTACTTC; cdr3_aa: CASSPGTGGAYEQYF
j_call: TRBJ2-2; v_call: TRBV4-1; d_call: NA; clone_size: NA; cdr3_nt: TGCGCCAGCAGCCCGGGAGTATGGACCGGGGGGCTGTTTTTT; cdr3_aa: CASSPGVWTGGLFF
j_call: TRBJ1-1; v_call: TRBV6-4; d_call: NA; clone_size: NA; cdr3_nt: TGTGCCAGCAGTGCTGCAGGACCGATTAACACTGAAGCTTTCTTT; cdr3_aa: CASSAAGPINTEAFF
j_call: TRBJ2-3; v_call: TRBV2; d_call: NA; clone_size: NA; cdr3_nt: TGTGCCAGCAGTGTGGTAGAGGCTAGCACAGATACGCAGTATTTT; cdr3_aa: CASSVVEASTDTQYF
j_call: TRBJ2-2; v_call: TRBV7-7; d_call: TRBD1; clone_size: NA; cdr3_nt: TGTGCTAGCAGCTTAGACCTGACAGGGGGTAACACCGGGGAGCTGTTTTTT; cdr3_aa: CASSLDLTGGNTGELFF
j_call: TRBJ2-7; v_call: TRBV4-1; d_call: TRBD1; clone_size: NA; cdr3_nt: TGCGCCAGCAGCCAAATTGGGACAGGTTCCTACGAGCAGTACTTC; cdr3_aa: CASSQIGTGSYEQYF
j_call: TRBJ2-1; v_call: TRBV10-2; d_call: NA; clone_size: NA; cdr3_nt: TGCGCCAGCAGTGAGGATGAGGAAATTGAGCAGTTCTTC; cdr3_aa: CASSEDEEIEQFF
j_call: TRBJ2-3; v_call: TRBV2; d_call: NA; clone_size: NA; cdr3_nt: TGTGCCAGCAGTGAACCTACGATCGCGGGGTTGAGCACAGATACGCAGTATTTT; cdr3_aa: CASSEPTIAGLSTDTQYF
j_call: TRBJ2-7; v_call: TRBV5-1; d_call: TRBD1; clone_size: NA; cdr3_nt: TGCGCCAGCAGCGCCAGTCCAGCCGGGACAGGGAACACCTACGAGCAGTACTTC; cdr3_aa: CASSASPAGTGNTYEQYF
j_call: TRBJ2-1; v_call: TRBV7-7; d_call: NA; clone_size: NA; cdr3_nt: TGTGCTAGCAGCTTACTTGGGGGGTGGGATGAGCAGTTCTTC; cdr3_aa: CASSLLGGWDEQFF
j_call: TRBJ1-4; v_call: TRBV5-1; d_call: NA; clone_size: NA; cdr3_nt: TGCGCCAGCAGCTTGAGGTGGACAGATATCGGTGAAAAACTGTTTTTT; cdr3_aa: CASSLRWTDIGEKLFF
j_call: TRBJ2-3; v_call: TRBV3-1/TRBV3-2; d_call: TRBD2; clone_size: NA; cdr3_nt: TGTGCCAGCAGCCAAGTAGACGCTAGCGGGGGGGTCACAGATACGCAGTATTTT; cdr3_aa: CASSQVDASGGVTDTQYF
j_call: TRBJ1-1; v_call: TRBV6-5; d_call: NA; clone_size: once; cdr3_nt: TGTGCCAGCAGTTACTCTTCTGTTTCCGGGAGAGACGAGGCTTTCTTT; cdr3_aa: CASSYSSVSGRDEAFF
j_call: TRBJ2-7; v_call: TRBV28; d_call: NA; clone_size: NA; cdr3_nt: TGTGCCGTATCGACCCTGCAGATTATTAAGCAGTACTTC; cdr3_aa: CAVSTLQIIKQYF
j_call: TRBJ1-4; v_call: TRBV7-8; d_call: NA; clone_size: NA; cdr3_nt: TGTGCCAGCAGCTTGAGGGCGGAAAAACTGTTTTTT; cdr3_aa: CASSLRAEKLFF
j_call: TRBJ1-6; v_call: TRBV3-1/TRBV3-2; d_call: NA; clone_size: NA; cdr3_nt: TGTGCCAGCAGCCAAGTGGGGTATAATTCACCCCTCCACTTT; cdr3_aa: CASSQVGYNSPLHF
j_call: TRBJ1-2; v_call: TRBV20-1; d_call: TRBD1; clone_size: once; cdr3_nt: TGCAGTGAACAGGGGGCGAAGGGCTACACCTTC; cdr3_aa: CSEQGAKGYTF
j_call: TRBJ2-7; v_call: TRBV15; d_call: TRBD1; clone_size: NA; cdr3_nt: TGTGCCACCAGCAGAGATCTCACAGGGGCCTACGAGCAGTACTTC; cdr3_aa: CATSRDLTGAYEQYF
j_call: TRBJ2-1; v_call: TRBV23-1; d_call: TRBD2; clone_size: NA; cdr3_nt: TGCGCCAGCAGTCACGTACTAGCGGGAGGCTCCTACAATGAGCAGTTCTTC; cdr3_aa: CASSHVLAGGSYNEQFF
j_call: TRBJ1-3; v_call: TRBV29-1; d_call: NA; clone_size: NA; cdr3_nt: TGCAGCGTTGAACATGACACGGGGCCCCCTGGAAACACCATATATTTT; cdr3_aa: CSVEHDTGPPGNTIYF
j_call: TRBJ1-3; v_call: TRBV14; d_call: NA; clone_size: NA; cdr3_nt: TGTGCCAGCAGCCAGTTCACAGGGCTCGGAAACACCATATATTTT; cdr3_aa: CASSQFTGLGNTIYF
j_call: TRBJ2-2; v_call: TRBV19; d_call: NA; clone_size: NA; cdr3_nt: TGTGCCAGTAGTCATACCCCTTCAGGGTCGGGGGAGCTGTTTTTT; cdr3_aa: CASSHTPSGSGELFF
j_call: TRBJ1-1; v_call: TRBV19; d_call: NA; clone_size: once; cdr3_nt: TGTGCCAGTAGTAGGGACCGACACACTGAAGCTTTCTTT; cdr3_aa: CASSRDRHTEAFF
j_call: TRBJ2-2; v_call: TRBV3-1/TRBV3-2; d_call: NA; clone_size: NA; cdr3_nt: TGTGCCAGCCACAGGGCCGGGGAGCTGTTTTTT; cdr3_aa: CASHRAGELFF
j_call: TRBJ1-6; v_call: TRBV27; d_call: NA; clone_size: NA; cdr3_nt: TGTGCCGGGGGAAGACAGTATGGGAGACCTTTATCCTATAATTCACCCCTCCACTTT; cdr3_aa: CAGGRQYGRPLSYNSPLHF
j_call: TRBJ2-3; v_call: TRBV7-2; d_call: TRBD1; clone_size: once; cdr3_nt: TGTGCCAGCAGCCCAGACAGGGGAACAGATACGCAGTATTTT; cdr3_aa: CASSPDRGTDTQYF
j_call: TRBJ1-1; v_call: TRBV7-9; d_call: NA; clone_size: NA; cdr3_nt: TGTGCCAGCAGCTATAACGACGGGGGAACTGAAGCTTTCTTT; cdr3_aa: CASSYNDGGTEAFF
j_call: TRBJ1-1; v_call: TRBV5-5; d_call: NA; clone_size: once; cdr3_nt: TGTGCCAGCAGCTTGGTGGTTAATGTAGTTGAAGCTTTCTTT; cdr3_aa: CASSLVVNVVEAFF
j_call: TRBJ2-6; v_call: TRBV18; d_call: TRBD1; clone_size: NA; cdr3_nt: TGTGCCAGCTCACCACCGGGACAGGGGCGCTCTGGGGCCAACGTCCTGACTTTC; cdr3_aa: CASSPPGQGRSGANVLTF
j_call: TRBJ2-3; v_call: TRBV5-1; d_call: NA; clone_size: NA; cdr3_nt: TGCGCCAGCAGCTCTCAGGGGCAGGTCACAGATACGCAGTATTTT; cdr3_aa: CASSSQGQVTDTQYF